The 9 T cell receptor beta chains listed next were all sequenced from one sample in a study of graft-versus-host responses after intestinal transplantation. Processing of graft tissue released intraepithelial and lamina propria lymphocytes. The assay was immunoSEQ multiplex PCR, and TCRdb's table has in-frame clones only and misses some. The sample consists of approximately 11,000 clones, roughly 79% of them appearing once. This sample comprised ileum tissue, obtained 23 days after intestinal transplant. The source is a human patient who received an intestinal transplant, so some T cells may come from the graft donor.

The chain recombines TRBV25-1 with TRBJ1-5; a weak D match, TRBD1 (5 bases). This CDR3 contains 14 residues. The V gene's germline CDR1 is MGHDK and CDR2 SYGVNS. V was shortened by 8 bases and J by 1 base, with 12 bases between the two germline ends. CDR3 loop: CASGAGLSNQPQHF. CDR3 in DNA: TGTGCCAGCGGGGCAGGTTTGAGCAATCAGCCCCAGCATTTT.

This clone was detected only a few times. The rearrangement uses TRBV9 and TRBJ1-4; TRBD1 matches 7 bases. V was pared by 0 bases and J by 6 bases, with 14 bases of the junction left unmatched. The CDR3 extends over 18 amino acids. Germline values: CDR1 SGDLS, CDR2 YYNGEE. In DNA, the CDR3 is TGTGCCAGCAGCGTAGTGATAAGACAGGGCTCATGGGATGAAAAACTGTTTTTT. Its protein is CASSVVIRQGSWDEKLFF.

The J gene is TRBJ2-7, the V gene TRBV5-5; TRBD1 aligns across 9 bases. This CDR3 contains 16 residues. Trimming cost V 4 bases and J 6 bases; bases outside gene matches: 14. Germline V lookup: CDR1 SGHKS, CDR2 YYEKEE (reference sequence). In DNA, the CDR3 is TGTGCCAGCAGCCATCCCAGGCCGGGACAGGGAGGCGAGCAGTACTTC. Amino acid sequence: CASSHPRPGQGGEQYF. The full variable domain, its missing parts supplied by reference TRBV5-5 and TRBJ2-7, is DAGVTQSPTHLIKTRGQQVTLRCSPISGHKSVSWYQQVLGQGPQFIFQYYEKEERGRGNFPDRFSARQFPNYSSELNVNALLLGDSALYLCASSHPRPGQGGEQYFGPGTRLTVT.

The chain is built from TRBV4-1 and TRBJ1-4; 8 nucleotides match TRBD1. The CDR3 runs 17 residues. The V gene's germline CDR1 is MGHRA and CDR2 YSYEKL. V was pared by 5 bases and J by 2 bases, with 10 bases of the junction left unmatched. The chain's CDR3 is CASSSLAGGTTNEKLFF. DNA for the CDR3: TGCGCCAGCAGCTCCCTGGCAGGGGGCACGACTAATGAAAAACTGTTTTTT.

The chain combines TRBV29-1 with TRBJ2-3; D possibly corresponds to TRBD2 (5 bases). The length of the CDR3 is 12 residues. Germline V gene data show CDR1 as SQVTM and CDR2 as ANQGSEA. The V and J ends lost 4 bases and 0 bases respectively, with 5 bases between them. The CDR3 DNA reads as TGCAGCGTTGGCGGGAGCACAGATACGCAGTATTTT. Its protein is CSVGGSTDTQYF.

The V gene is TRBV11-2, the J gene TRBJ2-7, with 11 nucleotides matching TRBD2. The V segment lost 5 bases and the J segment 9 bases; nucleotides outside the gene matches: 3. The CDR3 covers 12 residues. Germline loops: CDR1 SGHAT, CDR2 FQNNGV. This CDR3 reads CASSPGLAGQYF. DNA of the CDR3: TGTGCCAGCAGCCCCGGACTAGCGGGGCAGTACTTC.

V is TRBV29-1 and J is TRBJ2-7; D is unclear. Germline values: CDR1 SQVTM, CDR2 ANQGSEA. The V end lost 5 bases, the J end lost 0 bases, and 11 bases lay between the germline ends. There are 13 residues in the CDR3. In nucleotides, the CDR3 is TGCAGCGTTCACAGCGCCGGCTCCTACGAGCAGTACTTC. Its translation is CSVHSAGSYEQYF.

The chain joins TRBV9 to TRBJ2-3; D possibly uses TRBD1 or TRBD2 (6 bases each). Trimming removed 3 bases from V and 5 bases from J, with 16 bases in between. The CDR3 is made up of 15 amino acids. Germline CDR1 reads SGDLS; CDR2 reads YYNGEE. As DNA, the CDR3 is TGTGCCAGCAGCGAGGAGGGGCAGGGGAAAGATACGCAGTATTTT. This encodes CASSEEGQGKDTQYF.

The CDR3 sequence: CASSPRGRGANVLTF. The CDR3 DNA is TGTGCCAGCAGCCCCAGGGGGCGCGGGGCCAACGTCCTGACTTTC. The chain is built from TRBV7-2 and TRBJ2-6; 8 bases map to TRBD1. The CDR3 sequence is 15 residues long. Germline V gives CDR1 SGHTA, CDR2 FQGNSA. V shed 5 bases, J shed 4 bases, and the junction held 4 bases outside the gene matches.